This section outlines one TCR beta chain sequence together with its context. Its antigen is as yet unknown. TCR templates, roughly 100,000 per sample, were assayed. The repertoire was sequenced with immunoSEQ multiplex PCR; TCRdb's copy has only in-frame clones and lacks some. The table records over 55,000 clones, over 65% of them present only once. This sample was included in a study of siplizumab effects on memory and regulatory T cells. There are 16 residues in the CDR3. V was clipped by 0 bases and J by 2 bases, with 12 bases between them. Germline values: CDR1 SGHVS, CDR2 FQNEAQ. Study results and caveats: Naive T cells seemed more diverse than memory cells and seemed major alloresponse contributors. Of the proliferating CD4+ or CD8+ clones, roughly 75-95% lacked a naive or memory phenotype that could be assigned.

This receptor was identified in a human donor in good health. The chain has TRBV7-8 and TRBJ2-3; TRBD1 might be the D (5 bases). The sample was memory CD4+ T cells sorted from blood. The CDR3 region is CASSLAIRAFTDTQYF. As DNA, the CDR3 is TGTGCCAGCAGCTTAGCGATCAGGGCGTTCACAGATACGCAGTATTTT.